These 20 T cell receptor beta chains share one sample of origin, sequenced in a study of technical replicates of blood from a handful of donors. TCRdb's table, derived via immunoSEQ multiplex PCR, lists solely in-frame clones and lacks some. Found here are 70,000 to 90,000 clones, approximately 94% of them singletons; the top ten hold more than 0.2%. Sequenced sample: T cells isolated from PBMCs. The receptors were sampled from a human donor in good health.

V usage is TRBV27 and J usage is TRBJ1-5; 7 bases agree with TRBD1. The CDR3 length is 13 residues. Germline CDR1 and CDR2: MNHEY and SMNVEV (reference sequence). J gave up 5 bases and V 5 bases, and 3 bases lay outside the gene matches. CDR3 sequence reads: CASSDREDQPQHF. The DNA for the CDR3 is TGTGCCAGCAGTGACAGGGAGGATCAGCCCCAGCATTTT.

This clone was recorded once. The gene calls are TRBV19 and TRBJ1-1; 9 positions agree with TRBD1. The V gene end was trimmed by 3 bases and the J gene end by 4 bases; junction bases not matched to a gene: 6. The germline V gene has CDR1 LNHDA and CDR2 SQIVND (reference sequence). The CDR3 consists of 15 residues. CDR3 DNA sequence: TGTGCCAGTAGTATCCTGACAGGGGGGGGCACTGAAGCTTTCTTT. This translates into CASSILTGGGTEAFF.

The rearrangement uses TRBV27 and TRBJ1-1, with a weak D call TRBD1 (6 bases). The ends were cut back, 3 bases at V and 6 bases at J, with 11 bases in the middle. This CDR3 has 13 amino acids. CDR1 is MNHEY and CDR2 is SMNVEV in the germline V gene (reference sequence). CDR3 in amino acids: CASSFGRGAEAFF. The CDR3 coding sequence is TGTGCCAGCAGTTTTGGCAGGGGAGCTGAAGCTTTCTTT.

The rearrangement links TRBV6-1 to TRBJ1-1; no clear D gene. The V end was cut by 3 bases, the J end by 1 base, with 9 bases between. CDR1 is MNHNS, CDR2 SASEGT, per germline. The CDR3 totals 14 residues. CDR3 DNA: TGTGCCAGCAGTGATATCTCAGAGAACACTGAAGCTTTCTTT. Amino acid sequence: CASSDISENTEAFF.

This rearrangement joins TRBV18 to TRBJ1-3; D remains ambiguous. Germline V CDR1 and CDR2: KGHSH, LQKENI. V gave up 3 bases and J gave up 2 bases, with 11 bases separating them. The CDR3 extends over 15 amino acids. The CDR3 protein is CASSPTAGTGNTIYF. DNA of the CDR3: TGTGCCAGCTCACCCACAGCCGGCACTGGAAACACCATATATTTT.

The chain employs TRBV9 and TRBJ2-2; TRBD2 matches 10 bases. This CDR3 has 16 amino acids. V trimming: 2 bases; J trimming: 10 bases; junction bases outside the gene matches: 11. Germline V gene lookup returns CDR1 SGDLS and CDR2 YYNGEE. The CDR3 DNA reads as TGTGCCAGCAGCGTCGGACTAGCGGTAGCCGAGTCGGAGCTGTTTTTT. Protein product: CASSVGLAVAESELFF.

This clone has only one observation. The rearrangement uses TRBV2 and TRBJ2-2, with TRBD1 as a possible D gene (6 bases). V was pared by 7 bases and J by 2 bases, with 11 bases between. The germline CDR1 and CDR2 sequences are SNHLY and FYNNEI. The length of the CDR3 is 14 residues. The CDR3 protein is CASKGDGNTGELFF. As DNA, the CDR3 is TGTGCCAGCAAGGGGGACGGTAACACCGGGGAGCTGTTTTTT.

V usage is TRBV2 and J usage is TRBJ2-3; D ambiguous. The V gene's germline CDR1 is SNHLY and CDR2 FYNNEI. This CDR3 has 16 amino acids. V was clipped by 3 bases and J by 0 bases, with 13 bases between them. The CDR3 loop reads CASSEGRVASTDTQYF. In nucleotides, the CDR3 is TGTGCCAGCAGTGAGGGTCGGGTGGCTAGCACAGATACGCAGTATTTT. Complete variable domain (other parts from reference TRBV2 and TRBJ2-3): EPEVTQTPSHQVTQMGQEVILRCVPISNHLYFYWYRQILGQKVEFLVSFYNNEISEKSEIFDDQFSVERPDGSNFTLKIRSTKLEDSAMYFCASSEGRVASTDTQYFGPGTRLTVL.

The chain recombines TRBV9 with TRBJ2-6; maybe TRBD1 (5 bases). This CDR3 contains 17 residues. V dropped 0 bases and J dropped 0 bases, with 10 bases sitting between them. Germline V gene data show CDR1 as SGDLS and CDR2 as YYNGEE. The CDR3 DNA is TGTGCCAGCAGCGTAGCTTCAAGGGGCTCTGGGGCCAACGTCCTGACTTTC. It yields the protein CASSVASRGSGANVLTF.

This sequence joins TRBV29-1 and TRBJ2-7; 9 bases line up with TRBD1. Germline V gene lookup returns CDR1 SQVTM and CDR2 ANQGSEA. J lost 3 bases, V lost 6 bases, and 6 bases had no gene match. The CDR3 spans 13 residues. DNA of the CDR3: TGCAGCGTAGTGACAGGGGGGGTCTACGAGCAGTACTTC. Translation gives CSVVTGGVYEQYF.

This clone came up once. This chain connects TRBV4-2 to TRBJ2-7; a possible D gene is TRBD2 (6 bases). Looked up from germline, CDR1 is LGHNA and CDR2 is YNFKEQ. CDR3 length: 14 amino acids. V lost 1 base to trimming and J lost 3 bases, with 10 bases between them. The CDR3 coding sequence is TGTGCCAGCAGCCAAGGGGGGAGGATCTACGAGCAGTACTTC. It codes for CASSQGGRIYEQYF.

The rearrangement joins TRBV7-9 to TRBJ2-2; D uncertain. Germline CDR1 SEHNR, CDR2 FQNEAQ (reference sequence). The CDR3 totals 12 residues. Trimming removed 2 bases from V and 5 bases from J, with 3 bases in between. CDR3 residues: CASSLSTGELFF. The CDR3 DNA follows: TGTGCCAGCAGCTTATCTACCGGGGAGCTGTTTTTT.

V gene TRBV7-9 combines with J gene TRBJ2-2; D is ambiguous. V lost 5 bases to trimming and J lost 6 bases, with 7 bases between them. This CDR3 has 12 amino acids. Germline assignment: CDR1 SEHNR and CDR2 FQNEAQ (reference sequence). DNA of the CDR3: TGTGCCAGCAGCCCACCGGCCGGGGAGCTGTTTTTT. It specifies CASSPPAGELFF.

The V gene is TRBV4-1, the J gene TRBJ2-5; possible D gene TRBD2, 5 bases. Deletions cut 0 bases from V and 2 bases from J, with 16 bases between. The germline V gene encodes CDR1 MGHRA and CDR2 YSYEKL. CDR3 length: 17 residues. CDR3 in DNA: TGCGCCAGCAGCCAAGACGGGAATACCAATAAACAAGAGACCCAGTACTTC. Amino acid sequence: CASSQDGNTNKQETQYF.

V usage is TRBV21-1 and J usage is TRBJ1-1; TRBD1 was called by the table and not checked on the DNA. TRBV21-1 has pseudogene status. The CDR3 has 15 residues. The DNA of the CDR3 is TGTGCCAGCAGCAATGGGCAAGGCCAGGGGACTGAAGCTTTCTTT. Translating gives CASSNGQGQGTEAFF.

This clone was seen just once. The chain joins TRBV7-9 to TRBJ1-1; the D is unclear. Per the germline V gene, CDR1 is SEHNR and CDR2 is FQNEAQ (reference sequence). CDR3 length equals 14 residues. The V and J ends lost 3 bases and 5 bases respectively, with 13 bases between them. CDR3 DNA: TGTGCCAGCAGCTTTGGAGGCGGGGAGACTGAAGCTTTCTTT. Encoded protein: CASSFGGGETEAFF.

The rearrangement links TRBV29-1 to TRBJ2-7; D possibly corresponds to TRBD2 (7 bases). Trimming removed 7 bases from V and 4 bases from J, with 17 bases in between. Per germline, CDR1 SQVTM and CDR2 ANQGSEA. The CDR3 consists of 13 residues. The DNA for the CDR3 is TGCAGCGCCGAGGGGGGGCCGATGTACGAGCAGTACTTC. Its translation is CSAEGGPMYEQYF.

This chain uses TRBV4-1 with TRBJ2-7, with a weak D call TRBD2 (5 bases). The ends were cut back, 1 base at V and 0 bases at J, with 19 bases in the middle. CDR3 size: 18 residues. Germline assignment: CDR1 MGHRA and CDR2 YSYEKL. The CDR3 loop is CASSQVATGRWASYEQYF. CDR3 DNA: TGCGCCAGCAGCCAAGTAGCGACCGGGCGGTGGGCCTCCTACGAGCAGTACTTC.

The chain carries TRBV9 and TRBJ2-2, with 8 bases fitting TRBD1. J gave up 1 base and V 5 bases, and 1 base lay outside the gene matches. Germline lookup yields CDR1 SGDLS and CDR2 YYNGEE. This CDR3 spans 14 amino acids. The CDR3 DNA reads as TGTGCCAGCAGAGGACAGGGGAACACCGGGGAGCTGTTTTTT. This encodes CASRGQGNTGELFF.

V and J are TRBV6-1 and TRBJ1-1; D is possibly TRBD1 (6 bases). Germline-derived CDR1 and CDR2 are MNHNS and SASEGT. The V gene lost 8 bases and the J gene lost 4 bases, with 14 bases spanning the gap. CDR3 length: 13 residues. The CDR3 DNA follows: TGTGCCAGCGCCGTGAGGGGGACCACTGAAGCTTTCTTT. It is translated as CASAVRGTTEAFF.